This TCR beta chain was retrieved from a study of blood T cell repertoires in COVID-19. Using immunoSEQ multiplex PCR, the repertoire was profiled, and TCRdb retains in-frame clones only, with some absent. Of 200,000 to 300,000 clones in the sample, approximately 85% were seen once. There are 17 residues in the CDR3. V lost 2 bases, J lost 4 bases, and 21 bases lay in between. Germline lookup yields CDR1 SGHNT and CDR2 YYREEE (reference sequence). The chain uses TRBV5-4 and TRBJ1-2; D is possibly TRBD1 (6 bases). The sequencing sample was made of peripheral blood. This TCR came from a woman of 80 years or more with COVID-19, enrolled during active disease. CDR3 loop: CASSFGQSMVLGYGYTF. The CDR3 nucleotides are TGTGCCAGCAGCTTCGGACAGTCGATGGTTTTGGGCTATGGCTACACCTTC.